The entry below describes one T cell receptor (beta chain). The record originates from a study of OX40 agonist ivuxolimab in advanced cancers. V lost 6 bases and J lost 4, with 13 bases in between. The CDR3 has 14 amino acids. CDR1 SGHRS and CDR2 YFSETQ come from the germline V gene. TCRdb keeps only in-frame clones here, not all; method: immunoSEQ multiplex PCR. The data hold approximately 30,000 clones, with around four fifths observed a single time. The sequences come from CD4+ or CD8+ T cells sorted from blood, collected in a trial of the OX40 agonist ivuxolimab. This receptor was identified in an adult with an advanced solid tumor such as melanoma, head and neck, liver or kidney cancer. The gene calls are TRBV5-1 and TRBJ2-2; D possibly corresponds to TRBD1 (7 bases). In DNA form, the CDR3 reads TGCGCCAGCACGGAGGGGGCGGTCACCGGGGAGCTGTTTTTT. Translating gives CASTEGAVTGELFF.